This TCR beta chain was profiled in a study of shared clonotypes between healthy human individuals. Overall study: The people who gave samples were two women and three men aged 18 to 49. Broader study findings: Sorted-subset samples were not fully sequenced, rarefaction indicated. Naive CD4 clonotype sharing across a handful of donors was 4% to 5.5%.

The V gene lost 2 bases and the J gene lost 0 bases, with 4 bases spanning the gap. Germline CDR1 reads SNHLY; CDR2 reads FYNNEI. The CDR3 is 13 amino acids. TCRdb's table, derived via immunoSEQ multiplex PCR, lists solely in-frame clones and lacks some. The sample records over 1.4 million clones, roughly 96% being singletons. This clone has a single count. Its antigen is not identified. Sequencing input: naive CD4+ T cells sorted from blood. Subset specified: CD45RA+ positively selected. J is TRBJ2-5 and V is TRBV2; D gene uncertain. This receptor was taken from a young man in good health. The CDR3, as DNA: TGTGCCAGCAGTGAAAACTACCAAGAGACCCAGTACTTC. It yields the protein CASSENYQETQYF.